One sample yielded the 3 T cell receptor beta chains listed below, sequenced in a study of cytomegalovirus exposure and HLA in healthy donors. PCR used 60 Vbeta primers and 13 Jbeta primers. Profiling relied on immunoSEQ multiplex PCR, and the TCRdb table lists in-frame clones only, not all of them. The sample lists nearly 110,000 clones; over 80% were seen once. The sample consisted of PBMCs. The receptors shown here come from a man aged 30 to 39 in good health and CMV-seropositive.

This clone was observed a handful of times. The chain combines TRBV5-1 with TRBJ1-2, with D perhaps matching TRBD1 (6 bases). V was clipped by 0 bases and J by 6 bases, with 12 bases between them. The CDR3 loop spans 14 amino acids. CDR1 and CDR2 (germline): SGHRS, YFSETQ. Here the CDR3 reads CASSLGGGADGYTF. As DNA, the CDR3 is TGCGCCAGCAGCTTGGGGGGGGGCGCCGATGGCTACACCTTC.

The chain employs TRBV6-1 and TRBJ1-1, with TRBD1 matching 7 bases. V shed 6 bases and J 2 bases; nucleotides not matched to a gene: 9. The CDR3 sequence is 15 residues long. The V gene's germline CDR1 is MNHNS and CDR2 SASEGT. The CDR3 sequence is CASSGDRTHNTEAFF. The CDR3 DNA reads TGTGCCAGCAGCGGGGACAGAACCCATAACACTGAAGCTTTCTTT.

V usage is TRBV5-4 and J usage is TRBJ2-5; a weak D match, TRBD1 (5 bases). In germline, CDR1 is SGHNT, CDR2 YYREEE (reference sequence). Trimming stripped 4 bases from V and 3 bases from J, with 16 bases between. This CDR3 has 15 amino acids. CDR3 loop: CASSDSSGLKETQYF. The CDR3 DNA reads as TGTGCCAGCAGCGACAGTTCGGGCCTCAAAGAGACCCAGTACTTC.